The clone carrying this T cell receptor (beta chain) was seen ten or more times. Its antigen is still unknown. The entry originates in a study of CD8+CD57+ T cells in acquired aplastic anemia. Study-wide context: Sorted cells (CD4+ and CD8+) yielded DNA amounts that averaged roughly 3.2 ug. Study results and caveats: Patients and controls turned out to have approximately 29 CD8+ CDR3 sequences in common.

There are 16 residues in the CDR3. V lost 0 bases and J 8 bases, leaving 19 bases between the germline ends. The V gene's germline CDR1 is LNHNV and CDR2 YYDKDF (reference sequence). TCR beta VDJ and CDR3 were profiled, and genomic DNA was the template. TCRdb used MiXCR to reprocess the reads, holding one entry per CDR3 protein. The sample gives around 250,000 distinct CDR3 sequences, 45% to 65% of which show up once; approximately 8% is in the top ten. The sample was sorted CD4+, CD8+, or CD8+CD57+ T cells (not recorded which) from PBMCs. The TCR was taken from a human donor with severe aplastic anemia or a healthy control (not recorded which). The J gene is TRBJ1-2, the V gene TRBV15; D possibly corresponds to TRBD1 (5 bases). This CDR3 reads CATSRDLGQGDRGYTF. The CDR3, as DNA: TGTGCCACCAGCAGAGATCTGGGGCAGGGAGATCGGGGCTACACCTTC.